The clone carrying this T cell receptor beta chain is a singleton in its sample. The data are from a study of blood T cell repertoires in COVID-19. Overall study context: Italy, Spain and the United States were the sources of the convalescent and acute COVID-19 samples. PBMCs, B-cell-depleted T cells, or T cells provided the cDNA or gDNA that made up the material.

The CDR3 has 14 residues. Germline values: CDR1 MNHEY, CDR2 SVGAGI. V lost 5 bases and J lost 6; bases outside the gene matches: 6. Assay used: immunoSEQ multiplex PCR; TCRdb lists only in-frame clones, some missing. Found here are over 250,000 clones, around 90% of them singletons; the top ten hold roughly 5.9%. The sequencing sample was made of peripheral blood. The source of this sequence is a woman between 45 and 60 years old with COVID-19, enrolled during active disease. This sequence joins TRBV6-5 and TRBJ2-1, with 8 positions matching TRBD1. CDR3 nucleotides: TGTGCCAGCAGTCCAAGGACAGGGTTCAATGAGCAGTTCTTC. Amino acids: CASSPRTGFNEQFF.